The next 13 T cell receptor beta chains were all read from a single sample in a study of patients and donors after allogeneic stem cell transplantation. TCRdb passed the RT-PCR reads through MiXCR, listing each CDR3 protein once. This sample has 390,000 or so distinct CDR3 sequences; around 15% occur once, and the top ten carry less than 9.5%. Sequencing input: blood, either unsorted or a sorted T cell fraction (not recorded which). These receptors all come from a human donor who was either an allogeneic HSCT recipient or a stem cell or donor lymphocyte infusion donor (not recorded which). It is not recorded whose cells these are; they may come from a transplant donor.

The rearrangement links TRBV3-1 to TRBJ2-3; D might be TRBD1 or TRBD2, each matching 6 bases. The CDR3 consists of 16 residues. Germline V gene lookup returns CDR1 LGHDT and CDR2 YNNKEL (reference sequence). Trimming took off 5 bases at V and 0 bases at J, with 15 bases between the two ends. The CDR3 region has the DNA TGTGCCAGCAGCAAACGTCGGGGGCTGAGCACAGATACGCAGTATTTT. Translated: CASSKRRGLSTDTQYF.

V and J are TRBV3-1 and TRBJ1-1; D not certain. The CDR3 is made up of 15 amino acids. Trimming shortened V by 1 base and J by 0 bases, and 9 bases separated the two germline ends. The germline gives CDR1 LGHDT, CDR2 YNNKEL (reference sequence). The CDR3 spells CASSQVLGLNTEAFF. The CDR3, as DNA: TGTGCCAGCAGCCAAGTTCTGGGCCTGAACACTGAAGCTTTCTTT.

This clonotype was detected a few times. At one end the junction does not follow the germline gene, possibly because of a read error. This chain connects TRBV7-9 to TRBJ2-5; D not certain. Germline V gene data show CDR1 as SEHNR and CDR2 as FQNEAQ (reference sequence). The CDR3 is 14 residues long. Written as DNA, the CDR3 is TGTGCCAGCACCGGTCCATTGTACCAAGAGACCCAGCACTTC. It translates to CASTGPLYQETQHF.

The chain carries TRBV7-9 and TRBJ1-4, with D uncertain. The CDR3 runs 16 residues. Trimming pared 8 bases from V and 4 bases from J, leaving 20 bases between. Germline CDR1 reads SEHNR; CDR2 reads FQNEAQ (reference sequence). As DNA, the CDR3 is TGTGCCAGCGGGAATTTGGGGAACCCAGTTAATGAAAAACTGTTTTTT. It codes for CASGNLGNPVNEKLFF. Combining the CDR3 with reference TRBV7-9 and TRBJ1-4 gives the whole variable domain DTGVSQNPRHKITKRGQNVTFRCDPISEHNRLYWYRQTLGQGPEFLTYFQNEAQLEKSRLLSDRFSAERPKGSFSTLEIQRTEQGDSAMYLCASGNLGNPVNEKLFFGSGTQLSVL.

V and J are TRBV27 and TRBJ2-1; D unclear. V shed 2 bases and J shed 5 bases, with 10 bases lying between them. This CDR3 comprises 14 residues. The germline gives CDR1 MNHEY, CDR2 SMNVEV (reference sequence). The CDR3 coding sequence is TGTGCCAGCAGTTTAGCTCGGACCCACAATGAGCAGTTCTTC. Translating gives CASSLARTHNEQFF.

The chain uses TRBV7-3 and TRBJ1-4; no definite D call. The CDR3 length is 13 residues. Trimming took 1 base from V and 8 from J, leaving 8 bases between them. Germline V lookup: CDR1 SGHTA, CDR2 FQGTGA. The CDR3: CASSLIAGEKLFF. CDR3 nucleotides: TGTGCCAGCAGCTTAATCGCGGGAGAAAAACTGTTTTTT.

There are a few counts of this clonotype. This chain links TRBV12-5 with TRBJ2-3, with 10 bases lining up with TRBD1. The CDR3 spans 16 residues. J gave up 4 bases and V 5 bases, and 9 bases lay outside the gene matches. From germline, CDR1 is LGHNT and CDR2 FRNRAP. The CDR3 sequence is CASGLIPGQGSDTQYF. The CDR3 nucleotides are TGTGCTAGTGGTCTCATCCCGGGACAGGGGTCAGATACGCAGTATTTT.

This clonotype turned up a few times. The chain recombines TRBV27 with TRBJ1-1; D remains unclear. Germline lookup yields CDR1 MNHEY and CDR2 SMNVEV (reference sequence). The CDR3 contains 14 residues. Trimming cost V 3 bases and J 1 base, with 9 bases left between them. This CDR3 reads CASSFGRKNTEAFF. In DNA form, the CDR3 reads TGTGCCAGCAGTTTCGGCAGGAAGAACACTGAAGCTTTCTTT.

This clonotype was observed a handful of times. The CDR3 region is CASSLRGSGFEQFF. In nucleotides, the CDR3 is TGTGCCAGCAGCTTAAGGGGTTCTGGGTTTGAGCAGTTCTTC. The V gene is TRBV7-3, the J gene TRBJ2-1; no reliable D call. The CDR3 extends over 14 amino acids. The germline V and J ends were trimmed by 1 base and 9 bases, with 13 bases remaining between them. Germline V gene sequence: CDR1 SGHTA, CDR2 FQGTGA.

V gene TRBV2 combines with J gene TRBJ1-2; D is uncertain. Deletions cut 6 bases from V and 5 bases from J, with 19 bases between. The CDR3 extends over 15 amino acids. Germline loops: CDR1 SNHLY, CDR2 FYNNEI. CDR3: CASSPIGPPVYGYTF. The CDR3 bases are TGTGCCAGCAGCCCCATCGGGCCGCCGGTTTATGGCTACACCTTC.

The V call is TRBV6-2 or TRBV6-3, the J call TRBJ2-5; D call uncertain. Deletions cut 0 bases from V and 4 bases from J, with 15 bases between. The CDR3 is made up of 16 amino acids. Germline loops: CDR1 MNHEY, CDR2 SVGEGT. The CDR3 loop is CASSYSRPVFGETQYF. Here the CDR3 DNA reads TGTGCCAGCAGTTACTCGAGGCCGGTCTTTGGAGAGACCCAGTACTTC.

The table lists this clonotype with many counts. The rearrangement links TRBV5-5 to TRBJ2-7, with D tentatively TRBD1 or TRBD2 (6 bases each). The V end lost 0 bases, the J end lost 1 base, and 8 bases lay between the germline ends. The CDR3 spans 14 residues. Germline V gene data show CDR1 as SGHKS and CDR2 as YYEKEE (reference sequence). The CDR3 region is CASSLGGTSYEQYF. CDR3 sequence (DNA): TGTGCCAGCAGCTTGGGCGGGACATCCTACGAGCAGTACTTC.

Of note for this clonotype: The junction departs from germline at one end; a sequencing error may be responsible. The gene calls are TRBV7-9 and TRBJ2-2; D is possibly TRBD2 (5 bases). This CDR3 region has 13 residues. Germline loops: CDR1 SEHNR, CDR2 FQNEAQ (reference sequence). Here the CDR3 reads CASSFGSTGELVF. The CDR3 region has the DNA TGTGCCAGCAGCTTCGGAAGCACCGGGGAGCTGGTTTTT.